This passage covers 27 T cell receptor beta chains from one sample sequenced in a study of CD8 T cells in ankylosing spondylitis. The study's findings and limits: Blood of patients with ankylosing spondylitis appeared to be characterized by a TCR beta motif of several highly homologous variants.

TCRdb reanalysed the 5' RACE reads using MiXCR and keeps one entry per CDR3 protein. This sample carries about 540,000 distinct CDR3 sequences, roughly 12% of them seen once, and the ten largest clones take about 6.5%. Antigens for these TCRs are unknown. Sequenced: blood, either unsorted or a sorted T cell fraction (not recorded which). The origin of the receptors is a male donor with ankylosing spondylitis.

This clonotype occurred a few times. DNA of the CDR3: TGTGCCAGCAGCGTAGGAGGGGCCGGCACAGATACGCAGTATTTT. It is translated as CASSVGGAGTDTQYF. The chain couples TRBV9 to TRBJ2-3; D possibly uses TRBD1 or TRBD2 (5 bases each). The CDR3 has 15 residues. Germline CDR1 is SGDLS and CDR2 is YYNGEE. V lost 0 bases and J lost 1, with 9 bases in between.

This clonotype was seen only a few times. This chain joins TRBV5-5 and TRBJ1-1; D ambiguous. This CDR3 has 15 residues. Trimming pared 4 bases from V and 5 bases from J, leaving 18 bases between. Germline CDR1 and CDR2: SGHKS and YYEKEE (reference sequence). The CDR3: CASSRIMDGSTEAFF. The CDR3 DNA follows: TGTGCCAGCAGCCGAATTATGGACGGAAGTACTGAAGCTTTCTTT.

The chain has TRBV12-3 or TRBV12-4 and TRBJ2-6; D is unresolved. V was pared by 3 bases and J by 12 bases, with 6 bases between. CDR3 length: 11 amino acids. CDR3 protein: CASSFVGVLTF. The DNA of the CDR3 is TGTGCCAGCAGTTTCGTCGGCGTCCTGACTTTC.

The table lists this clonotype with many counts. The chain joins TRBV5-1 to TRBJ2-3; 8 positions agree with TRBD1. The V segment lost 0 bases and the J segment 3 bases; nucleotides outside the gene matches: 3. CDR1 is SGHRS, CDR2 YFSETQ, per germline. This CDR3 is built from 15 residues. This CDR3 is CASSLGQGWTDTQYF. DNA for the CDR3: TGCGCCAGCAGCTTGGGACAGGGGTGGACAGATACGCAGTATTTT.

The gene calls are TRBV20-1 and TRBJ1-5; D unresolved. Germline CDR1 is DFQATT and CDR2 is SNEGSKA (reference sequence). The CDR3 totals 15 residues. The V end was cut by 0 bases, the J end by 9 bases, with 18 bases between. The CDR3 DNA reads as TGCAGTGCTAGAGATCGTGTTTCCCGGGTCTCGCCCCAGCATTTT. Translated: CSARDRVSRVSPQHF.

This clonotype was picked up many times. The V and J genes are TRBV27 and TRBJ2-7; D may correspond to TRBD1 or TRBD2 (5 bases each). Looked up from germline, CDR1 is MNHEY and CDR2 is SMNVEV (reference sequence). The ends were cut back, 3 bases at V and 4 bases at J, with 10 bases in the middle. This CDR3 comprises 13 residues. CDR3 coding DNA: TGTGCCAGCAGTTTTGGGACGGCGTACGAGCAGTACTTC. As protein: CASSFGTAYEQYF.

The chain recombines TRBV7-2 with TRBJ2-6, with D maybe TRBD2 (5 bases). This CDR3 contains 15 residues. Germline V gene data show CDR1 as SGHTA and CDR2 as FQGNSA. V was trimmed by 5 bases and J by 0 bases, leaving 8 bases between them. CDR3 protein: CASSPGNSGANVLTF. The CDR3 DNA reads TGTGCCAGCAGCCCCGGGAACTCTGGGGCCAACGTCCTGACTTTC.

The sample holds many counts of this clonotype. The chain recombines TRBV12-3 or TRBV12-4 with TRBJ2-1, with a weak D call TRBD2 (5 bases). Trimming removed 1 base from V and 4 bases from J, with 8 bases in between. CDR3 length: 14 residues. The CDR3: CASSLGLAYNEQFF. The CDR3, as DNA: TGTGCCAGCAGTTTAGGGCTAGCTTACAATGAGCAGTTCTTC.

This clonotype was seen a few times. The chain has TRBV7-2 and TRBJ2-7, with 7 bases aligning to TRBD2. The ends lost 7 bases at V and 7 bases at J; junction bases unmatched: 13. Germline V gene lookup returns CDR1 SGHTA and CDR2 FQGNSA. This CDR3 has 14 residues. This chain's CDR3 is CASTDQAGVREQYF. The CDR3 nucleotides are TGTGCCAGCACCGATCAGGCGGGAGTTAGGGAGCAGTACTTC.

The CDR3, as DNA: TGTGCCAGCAGGGTACAGGGGCGCACAGATACGCAGTATTTT. Its translation is CASRVQGRTDTQYF. This chain joins TRBV2 and TRBJ2-3; TRBD1 matches 7 bases. CDR3 length equals 14 residues. V lost 6 bases to trimming and J lost 1 base; unmatched junction nucleotides: 4. Germline CDR1 SNHLY, CDR2 FYNNEI.

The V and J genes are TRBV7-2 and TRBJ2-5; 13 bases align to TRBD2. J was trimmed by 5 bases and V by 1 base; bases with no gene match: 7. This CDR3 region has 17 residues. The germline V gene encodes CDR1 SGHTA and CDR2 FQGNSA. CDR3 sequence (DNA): TGTGCCAGCAGCTTAGGGACTAGCGGGGGCCAGGGGGAGACCCAGTACTTC. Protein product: CASSLGTSGGQGETQYF.

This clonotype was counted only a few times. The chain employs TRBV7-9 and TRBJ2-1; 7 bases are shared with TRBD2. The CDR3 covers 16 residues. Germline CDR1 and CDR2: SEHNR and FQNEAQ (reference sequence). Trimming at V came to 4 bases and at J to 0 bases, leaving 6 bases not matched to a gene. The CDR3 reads CASSSAGVPSYNEQFF. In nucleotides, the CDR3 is TGTGCCAGCAGCTCGGCGGGGGTTCCCTCCTACAATGAGCAGTTCTTC.

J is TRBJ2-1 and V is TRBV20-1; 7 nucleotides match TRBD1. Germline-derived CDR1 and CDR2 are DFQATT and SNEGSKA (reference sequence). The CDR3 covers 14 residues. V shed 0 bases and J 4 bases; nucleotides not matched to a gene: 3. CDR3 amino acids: CSARDRGWYNEQFF. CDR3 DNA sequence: TGCAGTGCTAGAGACAGGGGGTGGTACAATGAGCAGTTCTTC.

CDR3 DNA sequence: TGTGCCAGCACAGCGGGGCACCCGTCCTACGAGCAGTACTTC. It translates to CASTAGHPSYEQYF. The chain links TRBV19 to TRBJ2-7; TRBD2 aligns across 7 bases. Germline assignment: CDR1 LNHDA and CDR2 SQIVND (reference sequence). V dropped 9 bases and J dropped 1; count of bases not matched to a gene: 9. The CDR3 runs to 14 residues.

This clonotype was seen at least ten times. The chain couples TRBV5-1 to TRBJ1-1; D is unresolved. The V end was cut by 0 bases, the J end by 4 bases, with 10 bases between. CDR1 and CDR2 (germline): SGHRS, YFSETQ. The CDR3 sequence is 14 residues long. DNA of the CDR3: TGCGCCAGCAGCTTGGATGCGAGCACCACTGAAGCTTTCTTT. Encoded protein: CASSLDASTTEAFF.

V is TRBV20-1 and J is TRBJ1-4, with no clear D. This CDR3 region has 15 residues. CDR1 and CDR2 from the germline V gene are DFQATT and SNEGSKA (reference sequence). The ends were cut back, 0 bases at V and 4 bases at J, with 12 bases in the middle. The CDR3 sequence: CSARDGRLGNEKLFF. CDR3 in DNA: TGCAGTGCTAGAGATGGCAGGTTAGGTAATGAAAAACTGTTTTTT.

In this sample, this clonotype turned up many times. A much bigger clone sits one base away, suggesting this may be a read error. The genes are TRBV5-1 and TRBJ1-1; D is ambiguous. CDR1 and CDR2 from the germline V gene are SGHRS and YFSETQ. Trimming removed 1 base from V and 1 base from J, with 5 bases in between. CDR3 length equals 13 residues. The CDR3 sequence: CASSLMGNTEAFF. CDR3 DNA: TGCGCCAGCAGCTTGATGGGGAACACTGAAGCTTTCTTT.

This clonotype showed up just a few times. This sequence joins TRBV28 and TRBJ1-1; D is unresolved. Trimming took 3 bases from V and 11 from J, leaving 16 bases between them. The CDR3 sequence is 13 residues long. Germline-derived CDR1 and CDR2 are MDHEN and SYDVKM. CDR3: CASSFVGPSEAFF. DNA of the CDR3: TGTGCCAGCAGTTTTGTTGGCCCATCGGAGGCTTTCTTT.

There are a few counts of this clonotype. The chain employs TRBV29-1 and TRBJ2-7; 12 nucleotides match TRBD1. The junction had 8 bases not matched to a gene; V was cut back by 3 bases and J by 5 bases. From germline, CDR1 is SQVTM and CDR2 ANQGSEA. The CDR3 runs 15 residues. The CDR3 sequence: CSVEGGQGAPDEQYF. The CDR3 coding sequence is TGCAGCGTTGAGGGGGGACAGGGGGCCCCTGACGAGCAGTACTTC.

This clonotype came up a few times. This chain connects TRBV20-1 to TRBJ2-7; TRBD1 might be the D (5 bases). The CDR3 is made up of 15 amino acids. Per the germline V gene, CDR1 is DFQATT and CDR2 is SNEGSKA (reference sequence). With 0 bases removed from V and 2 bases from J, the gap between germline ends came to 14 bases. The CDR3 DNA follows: TGCAGTGCTAGAGATGGGGCGGAACTCACCTACGAGCAGTACTTC. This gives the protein CSARDGAELTYEQYF.

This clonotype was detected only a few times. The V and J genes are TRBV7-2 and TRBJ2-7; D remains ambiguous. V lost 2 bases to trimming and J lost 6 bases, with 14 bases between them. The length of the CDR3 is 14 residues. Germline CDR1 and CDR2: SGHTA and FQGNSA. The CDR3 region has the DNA TGTGCCAGCAGCTTATTGGGCGGAGCGTCCGAGCAGTACTTC. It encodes CASSLLGGASEQYF.

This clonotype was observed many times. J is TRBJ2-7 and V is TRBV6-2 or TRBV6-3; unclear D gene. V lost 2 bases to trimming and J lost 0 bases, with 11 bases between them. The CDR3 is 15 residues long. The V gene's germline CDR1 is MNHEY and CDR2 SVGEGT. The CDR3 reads CASSYLLDSSYEQYF. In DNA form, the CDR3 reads TGTGCCAGCAGTTACCTACTGGATAGCTCCTACGAGCAGTACTTC.

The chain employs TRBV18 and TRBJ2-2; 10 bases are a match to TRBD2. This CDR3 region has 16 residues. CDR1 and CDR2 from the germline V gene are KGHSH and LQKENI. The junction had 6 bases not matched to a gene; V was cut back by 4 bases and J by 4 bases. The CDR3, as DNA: TGTGCCAGCTCACGGCTTAGCGGGAGGACCACCGGGGAGCTGTTTTTT. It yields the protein CASSRLSGRTTGELFF.

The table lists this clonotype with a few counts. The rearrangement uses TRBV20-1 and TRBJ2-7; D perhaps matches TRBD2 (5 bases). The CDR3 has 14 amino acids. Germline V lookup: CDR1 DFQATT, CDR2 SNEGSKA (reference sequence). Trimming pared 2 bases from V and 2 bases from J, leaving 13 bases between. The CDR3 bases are TGCAGTGCTAGAAACTATCGGGGTCCCTACGAGCAGTACTTC. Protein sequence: CSARNYRGPYEQYF.

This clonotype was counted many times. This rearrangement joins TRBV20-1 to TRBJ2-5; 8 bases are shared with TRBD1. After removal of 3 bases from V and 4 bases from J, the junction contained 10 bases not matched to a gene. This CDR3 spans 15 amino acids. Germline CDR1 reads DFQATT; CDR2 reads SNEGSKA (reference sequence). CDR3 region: CSAREVTGGSETQYF. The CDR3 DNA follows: TGCAGTGCTAGGGAGGTCACAGGGGGTTCAGAGACCCAGTACTTC.

CDR3 region: CASSPETSGGGEQFF. The DNA of the CDR3 is TGTGCCAGCAGCCCCGAGACTAGCGGGGGTGGGGAGCAGTTCTTC. The chain links TRBV7-2 to TRBJ2-1; 12 bases map to TRBD2. Germline CDR1 reads SGHTA; CDR2 reads FQGNSA. This CDR3 has 15 amino acids. Trimming removed 5 bases from V and 10 bases from J; junction bases left unmatched: 9.

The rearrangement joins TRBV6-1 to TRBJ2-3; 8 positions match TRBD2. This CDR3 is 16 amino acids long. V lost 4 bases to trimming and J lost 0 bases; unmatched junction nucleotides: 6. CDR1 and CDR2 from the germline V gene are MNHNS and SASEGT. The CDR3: CASSARAGVSTDTQYF. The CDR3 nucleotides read TGTGCCAGCAGTGCCCGAGCGGGAGTAAGCACAGATACGCAGTATTTT.